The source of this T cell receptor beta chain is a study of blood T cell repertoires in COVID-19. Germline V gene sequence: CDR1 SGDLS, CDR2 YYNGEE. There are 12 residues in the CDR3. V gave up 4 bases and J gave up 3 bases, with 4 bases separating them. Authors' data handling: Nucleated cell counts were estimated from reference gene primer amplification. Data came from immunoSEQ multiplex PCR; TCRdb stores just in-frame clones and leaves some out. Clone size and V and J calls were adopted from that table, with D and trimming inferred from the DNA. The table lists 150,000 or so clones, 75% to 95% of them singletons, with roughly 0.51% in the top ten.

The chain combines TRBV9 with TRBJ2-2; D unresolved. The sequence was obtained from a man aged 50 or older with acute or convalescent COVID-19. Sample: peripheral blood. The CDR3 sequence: CASSFDTGELFF. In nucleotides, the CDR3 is TGTGCCAGCAGCTTCGACACCGGGGAGCTGTTTTTT.